This TCR beta chain was identified in a study of a mutant IDH1 vaccine in newly diagnosed glioma. Whole-study context: Receipt of radiotherapy, temozolomide, or both preceded the study, and most received both.

Per germline, CDR1 SGHNT and CDR2 YENEEA. The CDR3 consists of 15 residues. Trimming pared 2 bases from V and 0 bases from J, leaving 11 bases between. Time point noted: week 11, during vaccination. Vaccination comprised doses that each held 300 ug of mutant IDH1 20-mer peptide, plus topical imiquimod. Study-wide points: Pseudoprogression looked unconnected to shifts in top peripheral T cell clonotypes.

Libraries were prepared by immunoSEQ multiplex PCR; TCRdb keeps only in-frame clonotypes and omits some of them. The sample has 30,000 to 45,000 clones; around 80% are singletons. This clone was observed a few times. The target antigen is unknown. This chain uses TRBV11-3 with TRBJ2-7; D ambiguous. This sample comprised peripheral blood mononuclear cells (PBMCs), obtained from a glioma patient whose treatment included an IDH1 peptide vaccine. The TCR sequence derives from a woman aged 25-40 years with glioma. Some clones in this sample may be carry-over from other donors' samples. The CDR3 loop is CASSLRLGSSYEQYF. The CDR3 nucleotides are TGTGCCAGCAGCTTAAGGCTCGGTAGCTCCTACGAGCAGTACTTC.